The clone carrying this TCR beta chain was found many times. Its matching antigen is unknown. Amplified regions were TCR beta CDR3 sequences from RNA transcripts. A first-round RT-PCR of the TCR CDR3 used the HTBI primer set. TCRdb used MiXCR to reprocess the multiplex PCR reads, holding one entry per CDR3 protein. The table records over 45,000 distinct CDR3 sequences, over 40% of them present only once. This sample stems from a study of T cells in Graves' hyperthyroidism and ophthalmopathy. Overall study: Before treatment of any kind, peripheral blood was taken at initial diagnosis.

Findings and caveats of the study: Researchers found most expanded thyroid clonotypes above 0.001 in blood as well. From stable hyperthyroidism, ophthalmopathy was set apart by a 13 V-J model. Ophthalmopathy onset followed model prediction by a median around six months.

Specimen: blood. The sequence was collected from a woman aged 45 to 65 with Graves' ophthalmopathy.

CDR3 bases: TGTGCCAGCAGTTACCCAGACAGGGGGCCTAGGGATACGCAGTATTTT. Protein product: CASSYPDRGPRDTQYF. This chain connects TRBV6-1 to TRBJ2-3; the match to TRBD1 covers 10 bases. There are 16 residues in the CDR3. Germline V lookup: CDR1 MNHNS, CDR2 SASEGT. The junction had 11 bases not matched to a gene; V was cut back by 5 bases and J by 6 bases.